A single sample is the source of the 6 T cell receptor beta chains below, sequenced in a study of glioma-infiltrating T cells. TCR alpha and beta CDR3 regions were amplified from RNA using iRepertoire nested multiplex PCR. TCRdb independently ran MiXCR on the multiplex PCR reads; one entry per CDR3 protein. The table lists a few hundred thousand distinct CDR3 sequences, about two fifths of them singletons. Sequences were obtained from glioma tissue, nonneoplastic brain tissue, or PBMCs (not recorded which). The receptor set was obtained from a human donor with low-grade glioma or glioblastoma, undergoing nonglioma brain surgery, or in good health (not recorded which).

The J gene is TRBJ1-1, the V gene TRBV7-2; the D is unclear. Per the germline V gene, CDR1 is SGHTA and CDR2 is FQGNSA. The CDR3 totals 13 residues. V lost 6 bases and J 1 base, leaving 9 bases between the germline ends. In DNA form, the CDR3 reads TGTGCCAGCAGTTTCCCCGAGAACACTGAAGCTTTCTTT. Translating it yields CASSFPENTEAFF.

In its sample, this clonotype was seen a few times. The DNA for the CDR3 is TGCAGCGCCCCATGGGGTAGCGGGAGAAGTGGGGTCACCGGGGAGCTGTTTTTT. Residues: CSAPWGSGRSGVTGELFF. The chain has TRBV20-1 and TRBJ2-2, with TRBD2 matching over 9 bases. CDR3 length: 18 residues. Looked up from germline, CDR1 is DFQATT and CDR2 is SNEGSKA (reference sequence).

This rearrangement joins TRBV19 to TRBJ1-4; D unresolved. This CDR3 spans 15 amino acids. Trimming stripped 3 bases from V and 0 bases from J, with 8 bases between. Germline CDR1 is LNHDA and CDR2 is SQIVND (reference sequence). DNA for the CDR3: TGTGCCAGTAGTATTGGAGAGGCAACTAATGAAAAACTGTTTTTT. It codes for CASSIGEATNEKLFF. The variable domain in full, with the rest retrieved from reference TRBV19 and TRBJ1-4, is DGGITQSPKYLFRKEGQNVTLSCEQNLNHDAMYWYRQDPGQGLRLIYYSQIVNDFQKGDIAEGYSVSREKKESFPLTVTSAQKNPTAFYLCASSIGEATNEKLFFGSGTQLSVL.

V gene TRBV20-1 combines with J gene TRBJ2-7, with D uncertain. V was clipped by 4 bases and J by 7 bases, with 20 bases between them. CDR1 and CDR2 from the germline V gene are DFQATT and SNEGSKA (reference sequence). CDR3 length: 14 residues. The CDR3 reads CSAIGPGSFNEQYF. The CDR3 DNA is TGCAGTGCTATTGGACCCGGCTCTTTCAATGAGCAGTACTTC.

In this sample, this clonotype turned up many times. V and J are TRBV6-1 and TRBJ2-7; the match to TRBD1 covers 7 bases. The CDR3 is made up of 16 amino acids. From germline, CDR1 is MNHNS and CDR2 SASEGT. The trim removed 6 bases at V and 0 bases at J, leaving 11 bases unmatched. CDR3 nucleotides: TGTGCCAGCAGCCGGAAACAGGGGCAAAGCTCCTACGAGCAGTACTTC. It encodes CASSRKQGQSSYEQYF.

The J gene is TRBJ2-7, the V gene TRBV10-3, with 8 bases matching TRBD2. Trimming at V came to 5 bases and at J to 7 bases, leaving 10 bases not matched to a gene. The CDR3 consists of 14 residues. The germline V gene encodes CDR1 ENHRY and CDR2 SYGVKD. CDR3 amino acids: CAISSGSSYNEQYF. The CDR3 DNA is TGTGCCATCAGTAGCGGGAGCTCCTACAATGAGCAGTACTTC.